This TCR beta chain was sequenced for a study of Graves' ophthalmopathy and Graves' hyperthyroidism. Moderately to severely active ophthalmopathy under 3 months, CAS at least 3, NOSPECS at least 4. Exclusion applied to patients with other autoimmune diseases, uncontrolled infections, pregnancy or lactation. Diagnosis used clinical symptoms, serum thyroxine, TRAb, thyroid ultrasound and orbital computed tomography. 7.5 to 10 ml of fresh blood yielded the PBMCs by density gradient. This clonotype was seen only once. One junction end disagrees with the germline gene, perhaps due to a read error. This CDR3 is 14 amino acids long. Scientists amplified the TCR beta CDR3 regions from RNA transcripts. An opening RT-PCR round employed HTBI primers and preceded a second-round multiplex PCR. TCRdb passed the multiplex PCR reads through MiXCR, listing each CDR3 protein once. The table has over 150,000 distinct CDR3 sequences, over 35% seen once.

Sequenced: peripheral blood. This chain links TRBV12-3 or TRBV12-4 with TRBJ2-7, with no clear D. The clonotype originates from a woman aged 40 to 49 with Graves' ophthalmopathy. CDR3 sequence reads: CASSQAWKTYEQYF. The CDR3 DNA reads as TGCGCCAGCAGCCAAGCCTGGAAAACCTACGAGCAGTACTTC.